These 25 T cell receptor beta chains share one sample of origin, sequenced in a study of beta chain features in type 1 diabetes. Reverse transcribing all isolated RNA meant expressed TCRB transcripts were sequenced. Some clones are missing from TCRdb's copy, which holds only in-frame ones; the method was immunoSEQ multiplex PCR. The data hold roughly 610,000 clones, with about 14% observed a single time. The sample was naive CD4+ T cells from blood. Every receptor here comes from a young man in good health.

The chain is built from TRBV25-1 and TRBJ1-4, with 8 bases lining up with TRBD1. Germline V gives CDR1 MGHDK, CDR2 SYGVNS. The CDR3 is 15 amino acids. Trimming at V came to 1 base and at J to 8 bases, leaving 6 bases not matched to a gene. CDR3 DNA sequence: TGTGCCAGCAGTGAATTGGACAGGGAGTACGAAAAACTGTTTTTT. It translates to CASSELDREYEKLFF.

This clone was picked up a small number of times. The V and J genes are TRBV5-1 and TRBJ2-1; 9 bases line up with TRBD2. The ends lost 2 bases at V and 4 bases at J; junction bases unmatched: 7. The CDR3 consists of 16 residues. Germline V gene lookup returns CDR1 SGHRS and CDR2 YFSETQ. The CDR3 spells CASSFRAGGSYNEQFF. The CDR3 DNA is TGCGCCAGCAGCTTTCGAGCGGGAGGCTCGTACAATGAGCAGTTCTTC.

This clone has just a few counts. The chain joins TRBV9 to TRBJ2-7; 9 bases align to TRBD2. V lost 2 bases to trimming and J lost 1 base; unmatched junction nucleotides: 1. This CDR3 contains 14 residues. Germline assignment: CDR1 SGDLS and CDR2 YYNGEE. The DNA for the CDR3 is TGTGCCAGCAGCGTGCTAGCGGGATCCTACGAGCAGTACTTC. Amino acids: CASSVLAGSYEQYF.

The V gene is TRBV4-3, the J gene TRBJ2-5, with 10 bases identical to TRBD2. Germline assignment: CDR1 LGHNA and CDR2 YSLEER. The CDR3 runs 18 residues. Trimming at V came to 0 bases and at J to 2 bases, leaving 9 bases not matched to a gene. The CDR3 sequence: CASSQDLRASGGQETQYF. CDR3 coding DNA: TGCGCCAGCAGCCAAGATCTTCGGGCTAGCGGGGGACAAGAGACCCAGTACTTC.

This clone was counted only a few times. V is TRBV19 and J is TRBJ1-2, with D possibly being TRBD1 (6 bases). With 2 bases removed from V and 4 bases from J, the gap between germline ends came to 11 bases. Germline V gene sequence: CDR1 LNHDA, CDR2 SQIVND (reference sequence). This CDR3 is built from 14 residues. CDR3 in amino acids: CASSIQGTSYGYTF. The CDR3 region has the DNA TGTGCCAGTAGTATACAGGGGACAAGCTATGGCTACACCTTC.

V and J are TRBV5-4 and TRBJ2-1, with D possibly TRBD1 on 5 matching bases. There are 15 residues in the CDR3. From germline, CDR1 is SGHNT and CDR2 YYREEE (reference sequence). The ends were cut back, 4 bases at V and 6 bases at J, with 17 bases in the middle. The CDR3: CASSGSLKTANEQFF. The CDR3 DNA is TGTGCCAGCAGCGGATCGCTGAAGACAGCCAATGAGCAGTTCTTC.

This clone occurred a few times. J is TRBJ2-1 and V is TRBV4-3, with 8 nucleotides matching TRBD1. The CDR3 contains 15 residues. With V trimmed by 4 bases and J by 3 bases, 5 bases remained unmatched. Per germline, CDR1 LGHNA and CDR2 YSLEER. CDR3 bases: TGCGCCAGCAGCCCTCAGGGGGCGATCTACAATGAGCAGTTCTTC. It encodes CASSPQGAIYNEQFF.

This clone was counted ten times or more. The sample has other DNA sequences that encode this CDR3 too. CDR3 region: CAISRTDTQYF. The CDR3 DNA reads TGTGCCATCAGCAGAACAGATACGCAGTATTTT. The chain joins TRBV10-3 to TRBJ2-3, with unresolved D. V gave up 6 bases and J gave up 3 bases, with 4 bases separating them. Germline values: CDR1 ENHRY, CDR2 SYGVKD. The CDR3 covers 11 residues.

The CDR3 protein is CASSPGVGGETQYF. As DNA, the CDR3 is TGTGCCAGCTCACCAGGTGTGGGAGGAGAGACCCAGTACTTC. The V gene is TRBV18, the J gene TRBJ2-5, with D perhaps matching TRBD2 (6 bases). The CDR3 contains 14 residues. The germline gives CDR1 KGHSH, CDR2 LQKENI. V was clipped by 2 bases and J by 4 bases, with 11 bases between them. The whole variable domain, filled in from reference TRBV18 and TRBJ2-5, reads NAGVMQNPRHLVRRRGQEARLRCSPMKGHSHVYWYRQLPEEGLKFMVYLQKENIIDESGMPKERFSAEFPKEGPSILRIQQVVRGDSAAYFCASSPGVGGETQYFGPGTRLLVL.

This clone was seen only a few times. V gene TRBV28 combines with J gene TRBJ2-2; a possible D gene is TRBD1 (6 bases). V gave up 2 bases and J gave up 2 bases, with 9 bases separating them. The length of the CDR3 is 15 residues. Germline assignment: CDR1 MDHEN and CDR2 SYDVKM. The CDR3 DNA sequence: TGTGCCAGCAGTTTAGGGACACCTAACACCGGGGAGCTGTTTTTT. Translation gives CASSLGTPNTGELFF.

This clone was counted a few times. This chain connects TRBV7-2 to TRBJ1-1; 8 nucleotides match TRBD1. This CDR3 has 13 amino acids. Germline CDR1 SGHTA, CDR2 FQGNSA. The trim removed 2 bases at V and 8 bases at J, leaving 4 bases unmatched. The CDR3 here is CASSLKAGGEAFF. In DNA form, the CDR3 reads TGTGCCAGCAGCTTAAAAGCAGGGGGCGAAGCTTTCTTT.

This clone was detected a few times. The V gene is TRBV6-4, the J gene TRBJ1-1; 7 positions agree with TRBD1. After removal of 5 bases from V and 1 base from J, the junction contained 7 bases not matched to a gene. Germline CDR1 and CDR2: MRHNA and SNTAGT. The CDR3 sequence is 15 residues long. CDR3: CASSWTGPSNTEAFF. The CDR3, as DNA: TGTGCCAGCAGTTGGACAGGCCCGTCGAACACTGAAGCTTTCTTT.

V and J are TRBV7-9 and TRBJ2-7; TRBD2 might be the D (6 bases). This CDR3 comprises 13 residues. V lost 3 bases, J lost 6 bases, and 12 bases lay in between. CDR1 and CDR2 (germline): SEHNR, FQNEAQ (reference sequence). The CDR3 nucleotides are TGTGCCAGCAGCTTGGGAGGCGCGGGCGAGCAGTACTTC. Translating gives CASSLGGAGEQYF.

The V gene is TRBV28, the J gene TRBJ1-6; TRBD1 is a possible D gene (6 bases). V was trimmed by 4 bases and J by 8 bases, leaving 15 bases between them. This CDR3 has 15 amino acids. Germline-derived CDR1 and CDR2 are MDHEN and SYDVKM. Here the CDR3 reads CASSSPRGAHSPLHF. CDR3 bases: TGTGCCAGCAGTTCGCCCCGGGGGGCCCATTCACCCCTCCACTTT.

This clone was found a few times. The genes are TRBV6-4 and TRBJ2-7; 8 nucleotides line up with TRBD1. This CDR3 is 14 amino acids long. V lost 5 bases, J lost 0 bases, and 3 bases stayed unmatched. The V gene's germline CDR1 is MRHNA and CDR2 SNTAGT. This CDR3 reads CASSRDRYSYEQYF. The CDR3 DNA sequence: TGTGCCAGCAGTCGGGACAGGTACTCCTACGAGCAGTACTTC.

This clone turned up a few times. The chain links TRBV7-2 to TRBJ2-3, with D perhaps TRBD1 (5 bases). Deletions cut 1 base from V and 0 bases from J, with 11 bases between. Germline V gives CDR1 SGHTA, CDR2 FQGNSA. The CDR3 has 16 residues. This CDR3 reads CASSLGWGPSTDTQYF. CDR3 nucleotide sequence: TGTGCCAGCAGCTTAGGGTGGGGCCCTAGCACAGATACGCAGTATTTT. The entire variable domain, with the rest obtained from reference TRBV7-2 and TRBJ2-3, is as follows: GAGVSQSPSNKVTEKGKDVELRCDPISGHTALYWYRQSLGQGLEFLIYFQGNSAPDKSGLPSDRFSAERTGGSVSTLTIQRTQQEDSAVYLCASSLGWGPSTDTQYFGPGTRLTVL.

This chain links TRBV15 with TRBJ1-2, with 7 bases matching TRBD1. The CDR3 consists of 18 residues. V lost 0 bases to trimming and J lost 4 bases; unmatched junction nucleotides: 14. CDR1 and CDR2 from the germline V gene are LNHNV and YYDKDF (reference sequence). The CDR3 spells CATSRDMDRTTRLYGYTF. The CDR3 DNA reads as TGTGCCACCAGCAGAGATATGGACAGGACTACGAGACTCTATGGCTACACCTTC.

The chain carries TRBV6-1 and TRBJ2-4; D gene unclear. Germline assignment: CDR1 MNHNS and CDR2 SASEGT. The CDR3 length is 11 residues. V was trimmed by 4 bases and J by 9 bases, leaving 7 bases between them. The CDR3 reads CASSAQRIQYF. The DNA of the CDR3 is TGTGCCAGCAGTGCCCAGCGCATTCAGTACTTC.

This chain connects TRBV7-2 to TRBJ2-3, with 8 bases identical to TRBD1. Per germline, CDR1 SGHTA and CDR2 FQGNSA. The CDR3 is made up of 13 amino acids. V dropped 4 bases and J dropped 5; count of bases not matched to a gene: 2. The CDR3 here is CASSYGTGDTQYF. As DNA, the CDR3 is TGTGCCAGCAGCTACGGGACAGGAGATACGCAGTATTTT.

There are a few counts of this clone. J is TRBJ2-3 and V is TRBV21-1. TRBV21-1 is flagged as a pseudogene. CDR3 length equals 15 residues. The CDR3 loop is CASSKKDEGTDTQYF. CDR3 nucleotide sequence: TGTGCCAGCAGCAAAAAGGACGAAGGCACAGATACGCAGTATTTT.

The V and J genes are TRBV9 and TRBJ2-5; D is uncertain. The ends were cut back, 1 base at V and 0 bases at J, with 7 bases in the middle. This CDR3 has 14 residues. Germline V gives CDR1 SGDLS, CDR2 YYNGEE. Written as DNA, the CDR3 is TGTGCCAGCAGCGTAACGGAGTACCAAGAGACCCAGTACTTC. Translating it yields CASSVTEYQETQYF.

This rearrangement joins TRBV5-6 to TRBJ1-1; TRBD1 matches 11 bases. This CDR3 contains 16 residues. V dropped 3 bases and J dropped 2; count of bases not matched to a gene: 6. Germline V gene data show CDR1 as SGHDT and CDR2 as YYEEEE. CDR3 sequence: CASSSPGQGENTEAFF. The DNA of the CDR3 is TGTGCCAGCAGCTCCCCGGGACAGGGGGAAAACACTGAAGCTTTCTTT.

V is TRBV7-3 and J is TRBJ2-1; a possible D gene is TRBD1 (7 bases). V lost 5 bases to trimming and J lost 5 bases, with 10 bases between them. The CDR3 contains 13 residues. CDR1 is SGHTA and CDR2 is FQGTGA in the germline V gene. The CDR3 bases are TGTGCCAGCAGCGCGGGACAGAACAATGAGCAGTTCTTC. This gives the protein CASSAGQNNEQFF.

This clone was observed a handful of times. The rearrangement links TRBV5-6 to TRBJ1-1; TRBD1 aligns across 11 bases. Germline loops: CDR1 SGHDT, CDR2 YYEEEE. V shed 1 base and J 3 bases; nucleotides not matched to a gene: 2. This CDR3 has 15 amino acids. The CDR3 is CASSLWTGGYTEAFF. CDR3 bases: TGTGCCAGCAGCTTGTGGACAGGGGGCTACACTGAAGCTTTCTTT.

This clone showed up just a few times. V is TRBV10-3 and J is TRBJ2-1; 9 bases are shared with TRBD2. The CDR3 has 14 amino acids. CDR1 and CDR2 from the germline V gene are ENHRY and SYGVKD. J lost 3 bases, V lost 6 bases, and 3 bases had no gene match. CDR3 amino acids: CAIRTSGDYNEQFF. CDR3 coding DNA: TGTGCCATCAGGACTAGCGGCGACTACAATGAGCAGTTCTTC.